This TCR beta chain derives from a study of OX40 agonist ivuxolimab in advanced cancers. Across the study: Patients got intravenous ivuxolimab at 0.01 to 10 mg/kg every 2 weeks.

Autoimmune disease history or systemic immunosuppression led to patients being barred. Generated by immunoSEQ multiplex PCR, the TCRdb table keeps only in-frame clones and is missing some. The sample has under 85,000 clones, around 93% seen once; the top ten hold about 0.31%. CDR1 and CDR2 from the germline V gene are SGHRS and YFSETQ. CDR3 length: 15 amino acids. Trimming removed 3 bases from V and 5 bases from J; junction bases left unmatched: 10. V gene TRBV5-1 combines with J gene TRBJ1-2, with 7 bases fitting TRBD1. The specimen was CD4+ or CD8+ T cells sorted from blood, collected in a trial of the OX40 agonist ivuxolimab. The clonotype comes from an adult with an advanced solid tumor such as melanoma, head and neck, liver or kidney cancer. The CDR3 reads CASSSGQAGPYGYTF. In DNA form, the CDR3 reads TGCGCCAGCAGCTCAGGACAGGCGGGACCTTATGGCTACACCTTC.